Below, 27 T cell receptor beta chains from the same sample are listed, as sequenced in a study of shared clonotypes between healthy human individuals. Libraries were prepared by immunoSEQ multiplex PCR; TCRdb keeps only in-frame clonotypes and omits some of them. The data show around 430,000 clones, about 76% seen once. Sequenced sample: PBMCs. These receptor sequences come from a woman aged 40 to 50 in good health. Some clones in this sample may be carry-over from other donors' samples.

The rearrangement uses TRBV7-3 and TRBJ2-3; TRBD2 matches at 7 bases. CDR1 and CDR2 from the germline V gene are SGHTA and FQGTGA. The V gene end was trimmed by 5 bases and the J gene end by 2 bases; junction bases not matched to a gene: 10. This CDR3 is 16 amino acids long. CDR3 nucleotides: TGTGCCAGCAGCCCCCACTTAGCGGGCTCCACAGATACGCAGTATTTT. This sequence encodes CASSPHLAGSTDTQYF. The full variable domain, in which reference TRBV7-3 and TRBJ2-3 provide the parts outside the CDR3, is GAGVSQTPSNKVTEKGKYVELRCDPISGHTALYWYRQSLGQGPEFLIYFQGTGAADDSGLPNDRFFAVRPEGSVSTLKIQRTERGDSAVYLCASSPHLAGSTDTQYFGPGTRLTVL.

The V gene is TRBV5-1, the J gene TRBJ2-5; 7 positions agree with TRBD1. The CDR3 spans 14 residues. J lost 11 bases, V lost 4 bases, and 14 bases had no gene match. The germline V gene has CDR1 SGHRS and CDR2 YFSETQ. The CDR3 nucleotides read TGCGCCAGCAGCCCTACCAGACAGGGTTGGGAGCAGTACTTC. This codes for CASSPTRQGWEQYF.

The chain couples TRBV19 to TRBJ2-7; D uncertain. V gave up 3 bases and J gave up 2 bases, with 8 bases separating them. The CDR3 loop spans 13 amino acids. Germline loops: CDR1 LNHDA, CDR2 SQIVND (reference sequence). The CDR3 here is CASSIARTYEQYF. CDR3 sequence (DNA): TGTGCCAGTAGTATCGCCAGAACCTACGAGCAGTACTTC.

This clone was seen a single time. The chain combines TRBV5-1 with TRBJ2-2, with TRBD1 matching 7 bases. The CDR3 has 16 residues. Germline values: CDR1 SGHRS, CDR2 YFSETQ. V dropped 2 bases and J dropped 7; count of bases not matched to a gene: 11. This CDR3 reads CASSFRGPLRGGELFF. The CDR3 DNA is TGCGCCAGCAGCTTTAGGGGGCCTTTGAGAGGCGGGGAGCTGTTTTTT.

The chain combines TRBV6-1 with TRBJ1-2; 8 bases match TRBD1. The CDR3 spans 13 residues. V trimming: 7 bases; J trimming: 6 bases; junction bases outside the gene matches: 7. Per germline, CDR1 MNHNS and CDR2 SASEGT. This CDR3 reads CASILGQGDGYTF. CDR3 DNA sequence: TGTGCCAGCATCCTCGGACAGGGTGATGGCTACACCTTC.

This rearrangement joins TRBV7-2 to TRBJ2-7; D gene unclear. Germline assignment: CDR1 SGHTA and CDR2 FQGNSA. The V and J ends lost 5 bases and 6 bases respectively, with 14 bases between them. The CDR3 loop spans 13 amino acids. CDR3 region: CASSPGLQPEQYF. DNA for the CDR3: TGTGCCAGCAGCCCTGGCCTCCAGCCCGAGCAGTACTTC.

With regard to this clone: Other DNA sequences in the same sample also yield this CDR3. This rearrangement joins TRBV27 to TRBJ2-3; D gene ambiguous. Trimming removed 6 bases from V and 1 base from J, with 8 bases in between. Germline CDR1 reads MNHEY; CDR2 reads SMNVEV (reference sequence). The CDR3 length is 13 residues. The CDR3 DNA sequence: TGTGCCAGCAGGGCTTCGGGCACAGATACGCAGTATTTT. Amino acid sequence: CASRASGTDTQYF.

This clone was detected only once. The chain is built from TRBV5-5 and TRBJ1-4; 7 positions agree with TRBD1. The CDR3 is 15 amino acids. Germline values: CDR1 SGHKS, CDR2 YYEKEE (reference sequence). Trimming at V came to 0 bases and at J to 5 bases, leaving 4 bases not matched to a gene. DNA for the CDR3: TGTGCCAGCAGCTTGGAGGGACAGACAAATGAAAAACTGTTTTTT. Translating gives CASSLEGQTNEKLFF.

DNA of the CDR3: TGTGCCATCAGCTCCAAACGGGAGGATACGCAGTATTTT. This sequence encodes CAISSKREDTQYF. V is TRBV10-3 and J is TRBJ2-3; D is possibly TRBD2 (6 bases). This CDR3 region has 13 residues. Trimming removed 6 bases at V and 6 bases at J, with 13 bases between. Looked up from germline, CDR1 is ENHRY and CDR2 is SYGVKD.

As for this clone: A much more abundant neighbour one base away suggests this may be a read error. V gene TRBV18 combines with J gene TRBJ2-3; TRBD2 matches at 7 bases. Germline V CDR1 and CDR2: KGHSH, LQKENI. This CDR3 has 13 amino acids. The CDR3 region has the DNA TGTGCCAGCCCACCGGCGGGGGCAGATACGCAGTATTTT. It encodes CASPPAGADTQYF.

The genes are TRBV2 and TRBJ2-5, with TRBD2 identical over 9 bases. This CDR3 region has 15 residues. V was clipped by 4 bases and J by 2 bases; unmatched bases: 5. Germline CDR1 reads SNHLY; CDR2 reads FYNNEI. The CDR3 region is CASSGATSGQETQYF. The CDR3 bases are TGTGCCAGCAGTGGCGCGACTAGCGGACAAGAGACCCAGTACTTC.

The rearrangement links TRBV11-3 to TRBJ2-2; TRBD1 aligns across 9 bases. V shed 6 bases and J 6 bases; nucleotides not matched to a gene: 8. This CDR3 is built from 15 residues. The germline V gene has CDR1 SGHNT and CDR2 YENEEA. CDR3 residues: CASSQRQGVAGELFF. CDR3 nucleotide sequence: TGTGCCAGCAGTCAAAGACAGGGGGTCGCCGGGGAGCTGTTTTTT.

The rearrangement links TRBV4-2 to TRBJ2-7, with 7 bases aligning to TRBD2. V trimming: 1 base; J trimming: 2 bases; junction bases outside the gene matches: 17. This CDR3 is 19 amino acids long. CDR1 LGHNA and CDR2 YNFKEQ come from the germline V gene. CDR3 DNA: TGTGCCAGCAGCCAAGTGGTAGAAGGACTAGGTTCCACAACCTACGAGCAGTACTTC. This translates into CASSQVVEGLGSTTYEQYF.

The chain has TRBV28 and TRBJ1-2, with TRBD1 matching over 7 bases. CDR1 MDHEN and CDR2 SYDVKM come from the germline V gene. Unmatched junction bases numbered 6, after V lost 4 bases and J lost 4 bases. This CDR3 contains 14 residues. CDR3 coding DNA: TGTGCCAGCAGTTCATTGGGACAGCTCTATGGCTACACCTTC. This encodes CASSSLGQLYGYTF.

The chain uses TRBV15 and TRBJ1-5; TRBD1 is a possible D gene (6 bases). Trimming left V 5 bases short and J 2 bases short, with 19 bases between. From germline, CDR1 is LNHNV and CDR2 YYDKDF (reference sequence). CDR3 length: 17 amino acids. The CDR3 DNA reads as TGTGCCACCAGCGGGGGCGCCTCCCGGGGTCGCAATCAGCCCCAGCATTTT. It specifies CATSGGASRGRNQPQHF. The entire variable domain, with the rest obtained from reference TRBV15 and TRBJ1-5, is as follows: DAMVIQNPRYQVTQFGKPVTLSCSQTLNHNVMYWYQQKSSQAPKLLFHYYDKDFNNEADTPDNFQSRRPNTSFCFLDIRSPGLGDTAMYLCATSGGASRGRNQPQHFGDGTRLSIL.

J is TRBJ2-1 and V is TRBV5-4; 10 positions agree with TRBD2. The CDR3 sequence is 16 residues long. In germline, CDR1 is SGHNT, CDR2 YYREEE (reference sequence). Trimming cost V 0 bases and J 8 bases; bases outside gene matches: 8. CDR3 residues: CASSLGLAGERDEQFF. In nucleotides, the CDR3 is TGTGCCAGCAGCTTGGGGCTAGCGGGAGAGAGGGATGAGCAGTTCTTC.

V is TRBV5-1 and J is TRBJ2-3; a possible D gene is TRBD2 (6 bases). Trimming stripped 3 bases from V and 0 bases from J, with 14 bases between. CDR1 SGHRS and CDR2 YFSETQ come from the germline V gene. The CDR3 totals 16 residues. The CDR3 sequence: CASSSVGAGSTDTQYF. CDR3 in DNA: TGCGCCAGCAGCTCAGTCGGGGCGGGGAGCACAGATACGCAGTATTTT.

The gene calls are TRBV9 and TRBJ2-1, with a possible D match to TRBD1 (5 bases). Germline V gives CDR1 SGDLS, CDR2 YYNGEE. CDR3 size: 16 residues. V was clipped by 1 base and J by 0 bases, with 11 bases between them. The CDR3 spells CASSVPRESSYNEQFF. CDR3 coding DNA: TGTGCCAGCAGCGTACCCAGGGAAAGCTCCTACAATGAGCAGTTCTTC.

This clone was recorded a few times. The sample holds other DNA sequences that translate to the same CDR3. The rearrangement links TRBV5-1 to TRBJ2-3, with 8 positions matching TRBD2. This CDR3 is 15 amino acids long. The junction had 3 bases not matched to a gene; V was cut back by 2 bases and J by 1 base. Germline V gives CDR1 SGHRS, CDR2 YFSETQ. CDR3: CASSLGLAGTDTQYF. The CDR3, as DNA: TGCGCCAGCAGCTTAGGACTAGCCGGCACAGATACGCAGTATTTT.

This clone has a handful of counts. The rearrangement joins TRBV6-5 to TRBJ2-2; D is unclear. The CDR3 loop spans 13 amino acids. Germline V CDR1 and CDR2: MNHEY, SVGAGI. Trimming removed 6 bases from V and 6 bases from J, with 11 bases in between. CDR3 DNA: TGTGCCAGCAGCATCTTGAGATCCGGGGAGCTGTTTTTT. It is translated as CASSILRSGELFF.

The rearrangement links TRBV19 to TRBJ1-3; tentatively, D is TRBD1 (6 bases). In germline, CDR1 is LNHDA, CDR2 SQIVND (reference sequence). V was cut by 7 bases and J by 0 bases, with 16 bases left in between. There are 16 residues in the CDR3. The CDR3 bases are TGTGCCAGTACCCAGGGGACGGAGATCTCTGGAAACACCATATATTTT. This encodes CASTQGTEISGNTIYF.

A word on this clone: This may be a read error: a much more frequent sequence differs by one nucleotide. The CDR3 DNA is TGTGCCAGCAGCTTCCCCGAGGTAAATCAGCCCCAGCATTTT. It specifies CASSFPEVNQPQHF. The genes are TRBV7-9 and TRBJ1-5; D unresolved. V lost 3 bases, J lost 4 bases, and 10 bases lay in between. This CDR3 is 14 amino acids long. CDR1 is SEHNR, CDR2 FQNEAQ, per germline (reference sequence).

This chain uses TRBV18 with TRBJ1-1; 10 bases align to TRBD1. Per the germline V gene, CDR1 is KGHSH and CDR2 is LQKENI. The CDR3 covers 14 residues. V was pared by 2 bases and J by 6 bases, with 3 bases of the junction left unmatched. The CDR3 region has the DNA TGTGCCAGCTCACCAAGACAGGGGGCCGCTGAAGCTTTCTTT. It translates to CASSPRQGAAEAFF.

V usage is TRBV19 and J usage is TRBJ1-1; D call uncertain. This CDR3 region has 15 residues. V dropped 5 bases and J dropped 6 bases, with 19 bases sitting between them. The germline gives CDR1 LNHDA, CDR2 SQIVND (reference sequence). The CDR3 sequence: CASSEEGSPHSEAFF. The CDR3 DNA reads as TGTGCCAGTAGTGAGGAGGGCTCCCCACACTCTGAAGCTTTCTTT. The variable domain in full, with the rest retrieved from reference TRBV19 and TRBJ1-1, is DGGITQSPKYLFRKEGQNVTLSCEQNLNHDAMYWYRQDPGQGLRLIYYSQIVNDFQKGDIAEGYSVSREKKESFPLTVTSAQKNPTAFYLCASSEEGSPHSEAFFGQGTRLTVV.

This clone was counted once. The chain has TRBV18 and TRBJ2-5; TRBD1 matches at 7 bases. J lost 4 bases, V lost 4 bases, and 6 bases had no gene match. CDR3 size: 14 residues. Per the germline V gene, CDR1 is KGHSH and CDR2 is LQKENI. The CDR3 spells CASSQRQGRETQYF. Here the CDR3 DNA reads TGTGCCAGCTCACAACGACAGGGTCGAGAGACCCAGTACTTC.

On this clone itself: A single base is all that separates this from a far larger clone, so a read error is likely. The CDR3 reads CASSQDLAASCEQYF. The DNA of the CDR3 is TGTGCCAGCAGCCAAGATTTAGCGGCTTCCTGCGAGCAGTACTTC. The J gene is TRBJ2-7, the V gene TRBV4-2; D perhaps matches TRBD2 (6 bases). The V gene's germline CDR1 is LGHNA and CDR2 YNFKEQ. There are 15 residues in the CDR3.

The chain is built from TRBV5-1 and TRBJ2-3; the match to TRBD2 covers 8 bases. The germline gives CDR1 SGHRS, CDR2 YFSETQ. The CDR3 covers 15 residues. With 4 bases clipped from V and 2 bases from J, the junction kept 6 bases outside the gene matches. The CDR3 region is CASSRGLENTDTQYF. CDR3 nucleotides: TGCGCCAGCAGCCGGGGACTAGAAAACACAGATACGCAGTATTTT. Complete variable domain (other parts from reference TRBV5-1 and TRBJ2-3): KAGVTQTPRYLIKTRGQQVTLSCSPISGHRSVSWYQQTPGQGLQFLFEYFSETQRNKGNFPGRFSGRQFSNSRSEMNVSTLELGDSALYLCASSRGLENTDTQYFGPGTRLTVL.